This TCR beta chain derives from a study of cytomegalovirus exposure and HLA in healthy donors. Findings and caveats of the study: Likely technical artifact: a cluster of highly shared sequence variants. The productive fraction for most TCR beta V segments was about 90% or about 30% in an earlier analysis. Sequencing depth across donors, presence/absence analyses assumed, was roughly uniform.

PCR employed 60 Vbeta and 13 Jbeta primers. Clones were sequenced by immunoSEQ multiplex PCR, and TCRdb holds only the in-frame ones, with some missing. The table has approximately 120,000 clones, roughly three quarters seen once. The CDR3 contains 15 residues. Trimming at V came to 5 bases and at J to 7 bases, leaving 11 bases not matched to a gene. CDR1 and CDR2 from the germline V gene are SEHNR and FQNEAQ (reference sequence). As for this clone: Its antigen is not known.

This clonotype was obtained from a woman aged 45 to 65 in good health and CMV-seropositive. The chain joins TRBV7-9 to TRBJ2-5; 9 positions agree with TRBD1. Material for sequencing was PBMCs. The CDR3 DNA sequence: TGTGCCAGCAGCCCGATAGACAGGGGGGATATGACCCAGTACTTC. Its translation is CASSPIDRGDMTQYF.